This paragraph covers one T cell receptor (beta chain) sequence. V was trimmed by 4 bases and J by 5 bases, leaving 13 bases between them. Germline lookup yields CDR1 SSHAT and CDR2 FNYEAQ (reference sequence). The CDR3 is 14 amino acids. Study processing details: For nucleated cells, counts were estimated from reference gene primer amplification. This table comes from immunoSEQ multiplex PCR, and its TCRdb copy is limited to in-frame clones, with some not included. V, J and clone size are those of that table, while D and trimming were read from the DNA. Seen here are 50,000 to 70,000 clones, around three quarters observed once, and the top ten hold about 3.5%. The sample comes from a study of blood T cell repertoires in COVID-19. Study in general: From the United States, Italy and Spain came samples of acute and convalescent COVID-19. Nucleic acid was either cDNA or gDNA, and it came from T cells, B-cell-depleted T cells, or PBMCs.

This sequence originates from a man aged 60 to 75 with acute or convalescent COVID-19. The sequenced sample consisted of peripheral blood. The rearrangement links TRBV7-7 to TRBJ2-3, with a possible D match to TRBD2 (6 bases). In DNA form, the CDR3 reads TGTGCCAGCAGCTCCGGGAGCCGAATAGATACGCAGTATTTT. Translating gives CASSSGSRIDTQYF. The whole variable domain, filled in from reference TRBV7-7 and TRBJ2-3, reads GAGVSQSPRYKVTKRGQDVTLRCDPISSHATLYWYQQALGQGPEFLTYFNYEAQPDKSGLPSDRFSAERPEGSISTLTIQRTEQRDSAMYRCASSSGSRIDTQYFGPGTRLTVL.